This TCR beta chain was sequenced for a study of blood T cell repertoires in COVID-19. Study overall: The samples span acute and convalescent COVID-19 from the United States, Italy and Spain. PBMCs, B-cell-depleted T cells, or T cells provided the cDNA or gDNA that made up the material.

The CDR3 spans 13 residues. J gave up 12 bases and V 2 bases, and 7 bases lay outside the gene matches. In germline, CDR1 is MRHNA, CDR2 SNTAGT. In the original analysis: Amplified reference gene primers provided the basis for estimating nucleated cell counts. Produced via immunoSEQ multiplex PCR; TCRdb's table is partial and in-frame only. V, J and clone size derive from that table, while D and trimming were established from the DNA sequence. This table has some 200,000 clones, roughly 85% appearing once. V usage is TRBV6-4 and J usage is TRBJ2-1, with 7 bases that match TRBD1. The source material was peripheral blood. This sequence was found in a man between 45 and 60 years old who had recovered from COVID-19. The CDR3 spells CASSDLTGKVQFF. CDR3 nucleotide sequence: TGTGCCAGCAGTGACCTGACAGGGAAGGTGCAGTTCTTC.